The source of this T cell receptor (beta chain) is a study of early T cells in non-severe SARS-CoV-2 infection. Trimming cost V 3 bases and J 4 bases, with 12 bases left between them. Germline V CDR1 and CDR2: SEHNR, FQNEAQ (reference sequence). CDR3 length equals 14 residues. This clonotype was recorded many times. TCRdb passed the 5' RACE reads through MiXCR, listing each CDR3 protein once. The profile shows 95,000 to 100,000 distinct CDR3 sequences, less than 15% of them singletons. The chain uses TRBV7-9 and TRBJ2-5; tentative D call: TRBD2 (6 bases). The material sequenced was whole blood. This sequence was found in an adult who was a healthcare worker with PCR-confirmed SARS-CoV-2 infection or an uninfected control (not recorded which). DNA for the CDR3: TGTGCCAGCAGCTTGCCGGTGGGGGGAGAGACCCAGTACTTC. This sequence encodes CASSLPVGGETQYF.